This is a list of T cell receptor beta chains from one sample in a study of human T cells and chemical hapten exposure. TCRdb used MiXCR to reprocess the RACE reads, holding one entry per CDR3 protein. This table has around 53,000 distinct CDR3 sequences, about a tenth appearing once. This material consisted of whole blood, taken in connection with sensitization to the hapten diphenylcyclopropenone (DPC). Source of these receptors: a woman between 50 and 59 years old with alopecia areata. Some clones in this sample may be carry-over from other donors' samples. Both conserved end residues are part of each CDR3. A D gene is named only where the DNA matches it firmly. Not all rows give a size; the values are once, few, many and, for expanded clones, a class.

size | J | V | D | DNA | CDR3
- | TRBJ2-5 | TRBV11-2 | TRBD2 | TGTGCCAGCAGCACCCAAGGACTAGCGGATGGAGAGACCCAGTACTTC | CASSTQGLADGETQYF
many | TRBJ2-5 | TRBV30 | - | TGTGCCTGGAGTGTTGGGGGGTCTGAGGAGACCCAGTACTTC | CAWSVGGSEETQYF
many | TRBJ2-1 | TRBV2 | - | TGTGCCAGCATCCTAGCCTCCTACAATGAGCAGTTCTTC | CASILASYNEQFF
many | TRBJ2-3 | TRBV5-6 | - | TGTGCCAGCAGCTTAGGGGCTAGCGATACAGATACGCAGTATTTT | CASSLGASDTDTQYF
many | TRBJ2-3 | TRBV20-1 | - | TGCAGTGCTAGAGCCCAGCTAGCTTTAGCAGATACGCAGTATTTT | CSARAQLALADTQYF
many | TRBJ1-1 | TRBV7-2 | - | TGTGCCAGCAGCTTAGTCGGATACACTGAAGCTTTCTTT | CASSLVGYTEAFF
- | TRBJ2-2 | TRBV12-3/TRBV12-4 | - | TGTGCCAGCAGTAGACCGCCTACGAACACCGGGGAGCTGTTTTTT | CASSRPPTNTGELFF
many | TRBJ2-7 | TRBV6-6 | - | TGTGCCAGCGGTAGCGGCAACGAGCAGTACTTC | CASGSGNEQYF
many | TRBJ1-2 | TRBV28 | TRBD1 | TGTGCCAGCAGTTTATTGCCTCGCTTACAGGGGAACTATGGCTACACCTTC | CASSLLPRLQGNYGYTF
many | TRBJ1-1 | TRBV28 | - | TGTGCCAGCAGTTTATCATACAGGAACACTGAAGCTTTCTTT | CASSLSYRNTEAFF
many | TRBJ1-2 | TRBV4-1 | TRBD1 | TGCGCCAGCAGCCAAGTTGTCCCTTACAGGGGGAAAATCTATGGCTACACCTTC | CASSQVVPYRGKIYGYTF
medium-sized | TRBJ2-7 | TRBV18 | TRBD2 | TGTGCCAGCTCACCCCGGACTAGCGGTGCCTACGAGCAGTACTTC | CASSPRTSGAYEQYF
many | TRBJ2-7 | TRBV18 | TRBD1 | TGTGCCAGCTCAGAGGGACAGTACTACGAGCAGTACTTC | CASSEGQYYEQYF
few | TRBJ1-2 | TRBV20-1 | - | TGCAGTGCTAGAGACACGAAGTATGGCTACACCTTC | CSARDTKYGYTF
many | TRBJ2-2 | TRBV20-1 | - | TGCAGTGCTAGAGATCGTTTGGTAGCGTTCGGGGAGCTGTTTTTT | CSARDRLVAFGELFF
many | TRBJ2-5 | TRBV27 | - | TGTGCCAGCAGTTCGAGACAGGTCCCGTACCAAGAGACCCAGTACTTC | CASSSRQVPYQETQYF
many | TRBJ2-1 | TRBV12-3/TRBV12-4 | TRBD2 | TGTGCCAGCATTTCGATGACTAGCGGGAGGTACCGCAATGAGCAGTTCTTC | CASISMTSGRYRNEQFF
many | TRBJ2-1 | TRBV12-3/TRBV12-4 | TRBD2 | TGTGCCAGCAACCCACCGGCAGGGCCGGGGCTAGCGGTTAACAATGAGCAGTTCTTC | CASNPPAGPGLAVNNEQFF
- | TRBJ2-3 | TRBV27 | - | TGTGCCAGCAGTTTATCGGACAGCACAGATACGCAGTATTTT | CASSLSDSTDTQYF
many | TRBJ1-2 | TRBV4-3 | TRBD1 | TGCGCCAGCAGCCGGACAGGGGCCTATGGCTACACCTTC | CASSRTGAYGYTF
few | TRBJ2-1 | TRBV18 | TRBD2 | TGTGCCAGCTCATATAGCGGGAGACTATCCTACAATGAGCAGTTCTTC | CASSYSGRLSYNEQFF